Following are 24 T cell receptor beta chains from one sample sequenced in a study of OX40 agonist ivuxolimab in advanced cancers. Receptor amplification or capture employed the immunoSEQ multiplex PCR assay. Entries here come from immuneACCESS through TCRdb and include only in-frame sequences with V and J called. Some clones fail to appear in such tables; in the studies checked, an unresolved V gene covers under half of the shortfall, and the cause of the remainder is unknown. A total of about 55,000 clones appear in this sample, approximately 83% of them only once. Roughly 13% of the sample comes from the top ten. The sample consisted of CD4+ or CD8+ T cells sorted from blood, taken in a trial of the OX40 agonist ivuxolimab. The source of these receptors is an adult with an advanced solid tumor such as melanoma, head and neck, liver or kidney cancer.

The chain has TRBV6-5 and TRBJ1-1; no definite D call. Between the trimmed V and J ends, which lost 3 bases and 4 bases, there was a span of 12 bases. The CDR3 is 14 residues long. The germline V gene has CDR1 MNHEY and CDR2 SVGAGI. For the CDR3, the DNA is TGTGCCAGCAGTTATACTGCTGGGAGCACTGAAGCTTTCTTT. Amino acid sequence: CASSYTAGSTEAFF.

This chain uses TRBV4-3 with TRBJ1-5, with TRBD1 as a possible D gene (5 bases). V shed 4 bases and J shed 6 bases, with 16 bases lying between them. This CDR3 has 15 amino acids. CDR1 LGHNA and CDR2 YSLEER come from the germline V gene. The CDR3 here is CASSRGSGTGQPQHF. The CDR3, as DNA: TGCGCCAGCAGCCGGGGGTCCGGGACGGGTCAGCCCCAGCATTTT.

The chain carries TRBV6-5 and TRBJ2-7, with D perhaps matching TRBD2 (7 bases). V lost 6 bases and J lost 5, with 14 bases in between. Germline CDR1 is MNHEY and CDR2 is SVGAGI. This CDR3 contains 13 residues. The CDR3 region is CASSPGGEDEQYF. CDR3 DNA: TGTGCCAGCAGCCCGGGGGGCGAAGACGAGCAGTACTTC.

The chain has TRBV7-2 and TRBJ2-5, with 13 bases identical to TRBD2. Germline V gene lookup returns CDR1 SGHTA and CDR2 FQGNSA. This CDR3 spans 19 amino acids. V lost 4 bases, J lost 5 bases, and 16 bases stayed unmatched. The CDR3 is CASSYGTDRLAGGAETQYF. CDR3 DNA sequence: TGTGCCAGCAGCTACGGGACTGACCGACTAGCGGGGGGAGCTGAGACCCAGTACTTC.

The CDR3 nucleotides are TGTGCCAGCAGCGGGACCCTTTCCTACGAGCAGTACTTC. Amino acid sequence: CASSGTLSYEQYF. The chain joins TRBV27 to TRBJ2-7; D is tentatively TRBD1 or TRBD2 (5 bases each). The V end lost 6 bases, the J end lost 1 base, and 10 bases lay between the germline ends. Germline V gene sequence: CDR1 MNHEY, CDR2 SMNVEV (reference sequence). The CDR3 is 13 amino acids.

This clone has only a few counts. The J gene is TRBJ2-7, the V gene TRBV19; tentatively, D is TRBD1 (6 bases). From germline, CDR1 is LNHDA and CDR2 SQIVND (reference sequence). The CDR3 spans 15 residues. Trimming left V 3 bases short and J 7 bases short, with 19 bases between. The CDR3 loop reads CASSIGGLNLEEQYF. Written as DNA, the CDR3 is TGTGCCAGTAGTATTGGGGGCCTCAATCTGGAAGAGCAGTACTTC. Full variable domain (remainder filled in from reference TRBV19 and TRBJ2-7): DGGITQSPKYLFRKEGQNVTLSCEQNLNHDAMYWYRQDPGQGLRLIYYSQIVNDFQKGDIAEGYSVSREKKESFPLTVTSAQKNPTAFYLCASSIGGLNLEEQYFGPGTRLTVT.

This rearrangement joins TRBV6-5 to TRBJ1-1; D uncertain. The V end lost 6 bases, the J end lost 4 bases, and 18 bases lay between the germline ends. The germline CDR1 and CDR2 sequences are MNHEY and SVGAGI. The CDR3 sequence is 15 residues long. CDR3 residues: CASRPIGFYGTEAFF. CDR3 in DNA: TGTGCCAGCAGGCCAATAGGATTCTATGGCACTGAAGCTTTCTTT.

This clone was counted between two and nine times. The V call is TRBV4-1, the J call TRBJ1-4; D is unclear. Deletions cut 3 bases from V and 8 bases from J, with 13 bases between. This CDR3 contains 14 residues. The germline gives CDR1 MGHRA, CDR2 YSYEKL. The CDR3 nucleotides are TGCGCCAGCAGCCAGGGTCCTGTCCGGGAAAAACTGTTTTTT. Translated, it gives CASSQGPVREKLFF.

The chain combines TRBV5-4 with TRBJ2-5; D may correspond to TRBD1 or TRBD2 (5 bases each). Trimming removed 3 bases at V and 4 bases at J, with 16 bases between. The germline V gene has CDR1 SGHNT and CDR2 YYREEE (reference sequence). This CDR3 is 15 amino acids long. CDR3 region: CASSSDVGDLETQYF. Here the CDR3 DNA reads TGTGCCAGCAGCTCGGACGTGGGGGATCTAGAGACCCAGTACTTC.

The chain combines TRBV5-6 with TRBJ2-7; D remains ambiguous. The ends were cut back, 2 bases at V and 6 bases at J, with 12 bases in the middle. The CDR3 is 13 residues long. Germline CDR1 is SGHDT and CDR2 is YYEEEE. The CDR3 here is CASSFGSASEQYF. The CDR3 DNA follows: TGTGCCAGCAGCTTTGGAAGTGCAAGCGAGCAGTACTTC. Combining the CDR3 with reference TRBV5-6 and TRBJ2-7 gives the whole variable domain DAGVTQSPTHLIKTRGQQVTLRCSPKSGHDTVSWYQQALGQGPQFIFQYYEEEERQRGNFPDRFSGHQFPNYSSELNVNALLLGDSALYLCASSFGSASEQYFGPGTRLTVT.

CDR3 nucleotides: TGTGCCAGCAGTTTACCTAAGCTTCGTACAGGGGGCGACGAGCAGTACTTC. Translating it yields CASSLPKLRTGGDEQYF. V gene TRBV28 combines with J gene TRBJ2-7; 9 nucleotides agree with TRBD1. Germline loops: CDR1 MDHEN, CDR2 SYDVKM. V gave up 2 bases and J gave up 5 bases; unmatched junction bases: 13. The CDR3 length is 17 residues.

The rearrangement uses TRBV6-5 and TRBJ2-5, with a tentative D call TRBD1 (5 bases). This CDR3 region has 16 residues. V lost 3 bases to trimming and J lost 2 bases, with 16 bases between them. Germline loops: CDR1 MNHEY, CDR2 SVGAGI. CDR3 in amino acids: CASSYDAETEQETQYF. In DNA form, the CDR3 reads TGTGCCAGCAGTTATGACGCCGAGACAGAACAAGAGACCCAGTACTTC.

The chain couples TRBV7-6 to TRBJ2-5; no firm D call. The CDR3 is 13 residues long. V lost 2 bases and J 4 bases, leaving 8 bases between the germline ends. Germline V lookup: CDR1 SGHVS, CDR2 FNYEAQ. The CDR3 sequence: CASSLFGGETQYF. CDR3 in DNA: TGTGCCAGCAGCTTATTTGGCGGAGAGACCCAGTACTTC.

CDR3 in DNA: TGCGCCAGCAGCTTGATAGCGGGGGGCCTCACAGATACGCAGTATTTT. It is translated as CASSLIAGGLTDTQYF. This chain links TRBV5-1 with TRBJ2-3, with 10 bases identical to TRBD2. Trimming took 1 base from V and 2 from J; bases not matched to a gene: 4. The CDR3 contains 16 residues. Per the germline V gene, CDR1 is SGHRS and CDR2 is YFSETQ.

This chain uses TRBV9 with TRBJ2-7; 9 bases line up with TRBD2. The germline V gene encodes CDR1 SGDLS and CDR2 YYNGEE. CDR3 length: 15 amino acids. The junction had 9 bases not matched to a gene; V was cut back by 5 bases and J by 3 bases. The CDR3 bases are TGTGCCAGCAGTAGGGAGGGTAGCGGGGGCTACGAGCAGTACTTC. Protein: CASSREGSGGYEQYF.

V is TRBV9 and J is TRBJ2-7; 7 bases fit TRBD1. Germline V gene data show CDR1 as SGDLS and CDR2 as YYNGEE. The CDR3 is made up of 15 amino acids. V shed 2 bases and J 3 bases; nucleotides not matched to a gene: 8. In nucleotides, the CDR3 is TGTGCCAGCAGCGTCGACAGGGATTTCTACTACGAGCAGTACTTC. Its translation: CASSVDRDFYYEQYF.

The chain recombines TRBV11-3 with TRBJ2-1, with D possibly matching TRBD2 (6 bases). V was clipped by 5 bases and J by 8 bases, with 10 bases between them. The CDR3 has 12 amino acids. The germline V gene has CDR1 SGHNT and CDR2 YENEEA. CDR3 in DNA: TGTGCCAGCAGCGGGGGGAACGATGAGCAGTTCTTC. Protein product: CASSGGNDEQFF. Variable domain in full (rest from reference TRBV11-3 and TRBJ2-1): EAGVVQSPRYKIIEKKQPVAFWCNPISGHNTLYWYLQNLGQGPELLIRYENEEAVDDSQLPKDRFSAERLKGVDSTLKIQPAELGDSAVYLCASSGGNDEQFFGPGTRLTVL.

The CDR3 spells CASRVTSSTIEQFF. The CDR3 region has the DNA TGTGCCAGCAGGGTGACTAGTAGCACGATTGAGCAGTTCTTC. The chain has TRBV11-2 and TRBJ2-1, with a weak D call TRBD2 (6 bases). From germline, CDR1 is SGHAT and CDR2 FQNNGV. The CDR3 is made up of 14 amino acids. The V end lost 6 bases, the J end lost 9 bases, and 18 bases lay between the germline ends.

V usage is TRBV6-6 and J usage is TRBJ2-4; D perhaps matches TRBD2 (5 bases). Trimming removed 6 bases from V and 6 bases from J, with 15 bases in between. Per the germline V gene, CDR1 is MNHNY and CDR2 is SVGAGI (reference sequence). The CDR3 runs 14 residues. The CDR3 here is CASRPSLGGNIQYF. The CDR3 DNA sequence: TGTGCCAGCAGGCCCTCGCTTGGAGGAAACATTCAGTACTTC.

In this sample, this clone turned up once. This rearrangement joins TRBV9 to TRBJ2-3, with TRBD1 matching over 12 bases. CDR1 is SGDLS, CDR2 YYNGEE, per germline. The CDR3 spans 18 residues. Germline trimming cut 2 bases from V and 4 bases from J; bases unmatched to any gene: 11. The CDR3 here is CASSVSGQGAVGADTQYF. The CDR3 DNA sequence: TGTGCCAGCAGCGTTTCGGGACAGGGGGCCGTCGGGGCAGATACGCAGTATTTT.

This chain links TRBV11-2 with TRBJ2-2; either TRBD1 or TRBD2 may fit D (5 bases each). Germline CDR1 and CDR2: SGHAT and FQNNGV. The CDR3 is 15 amino acids. The V end was cut by 7 bases, the J end by 5 bases, with 17 bases between. CDR3 protein: CASTRDGRRTGELFF. The DNA for the CDR3 is TGTGCCAGCACCCGGGACGGCCGTAGGACCGGGGAGCTGTTTTTT.

This chain joins TRBV28 and TRBJ2-7, with D perhaps matching TRBD2 (7 bases). The CDR3 runs 14 residues. The germline CDR1 and CDR2 sequences are MDHEN and SYDVKM. The V gene lost 2 bases and the J gene lost 7 bases, with 15 bases spanning the gap. The CDR3 protein is CASSLTGRVMEQYF. In nucleotides, the CDR3 is TGTGCCAGCAGTTTAACAGGGAGGGTTATGGAGCAGTACTTC.

This sequence joins TRBV10-3 and TRBJ1-2; D might be TRBD1 (5 bases). The germline CDR1 and CDR2 sequences are ENHRY and SYGVKD. The CDR3 sequence is 14 residues long. Trimming cost V 0 bases and J 4 bases, with 9 bases left between them. The CDR3 region is CAISESTATYGYTF. CDR3 nucleotide sequence: TGTGCCATCAGTGAGTCGACAGCGACCTATGGCTACACCTTC.

The genes are TRBV7-8 and TRBJ1-6; no reliable D call. V gave up 3 bases and J gave up 7 bases, with 7 bases separating them. The CDR3 consists of 13 residues. From germline, CDR1 is SGHVS and CDR2 FQNEAQ. For the CDR3, the DNA is TGTGCCAGCAGCTTGGCGGGAAATTCACCCCTCCACTTT. Encoded protein: CASSLAGNSPLHF.